The rows below give T cell receptor beta chains drawn from one sample of a study of T-cell memory formation after mild COVID-19. Each CDR3 protein gets one entry after TCRdb re-called the 5' RACE reads with MiXCR. In the table there are 500,000 to 650,000 distinct CDR3 sequences, less than 25% of which are singletons. Sequenced: PBMCs or a T cell subset sorted from them (not recorded which). Source of these receptors: an adult woman who had mild COVID-19 (a few samples of this study predate the infection). Cell type and time point are not known. CDR3s include the opening cysteine and the closing phenylalanine or tryptophan. A D gene is named only where the DNA matches it firmly. Rows may omit the clone size; those that give it use once, few, many or a size class.

d_gene: -
v_gene: TRBV12-5
j_gene: TRBJ2-2
abundance: -
CDR3aa: CASGNDREVAGELFF

d_gene: -
v_gene: TRBV18
j_gene: TRBJ2-7
abundance: -
CDR3aa: CASSPPLGSTYEQYF

d_gene: TRBD1
v_gene: TRBV7-9
j_gene: TRBJ2-1
abundance: few
CDR3aa: CASSFLTGTGGEQFF

d_gene: -
v_gene: TRBV12-3/TRBV12-4
j_gene: TRBJ1-1
abundance: -
CDR3aa: CASSSGAGIMNTEAFF

d_gene: -
v_gene: TRBV4-2
j_gene: TRBJ2-1
abundance: -
CDR3aa: CASSQESASSRNNEQFF

d_gene: TRBD1
v_gene: TRBV7-6
j_gene: TRBJ1-2
abundance: -
CDR3aa: CASSGAAPGQASNYGYTF

d_gene: -
v_gene: TRBV7-8
j_gene: TRBJ2-7
abundance: few
CDR3aa: CASSLGTVLYEQYF

d_gene: -
v_gene: TRBV9
j_gene: TRBJ2-1
abundance: -
CDR3aa: CASSVRLNNEQFF

d_gene: -
v_gene: TRBV11-3
j_gene: TRBJ2-3
abundance: -
CDR3aa: CASSPRDPGFTDTQYF

d_gene: -
v_gene: TRBV7-9
j_gene: TRBJ2-5
abundance: -
CDR3aa: CASSLQGTAKETQYF

d_gene: TRBD1
v_gene: TRBV20-1
j_gene: TRBJ1-5
abundance: -
CDR3aa: CSAPDRAGGPQHF

d_gene: TRBD1
v_gene: TRBV20-1
j_gene: TRBJ2-7
abundance: few
CDR3aa: CSARDDRDYEQYF

d_gene: -
v_gene: TRBV7-2
j_gene: TRBJ2-5
abundance: few
CDR3aa: CASSSPVQETQYF

d_gene: -
v_gene: TRBV6-4
j_gene: TRBJ2-3
abundance: -
CDR3aa: CASSEGPGTDTQYF

d_gene: -
v_gene: TRBV12-3/TRBV12-4
j_gene: TRBJ2-7
abundance: few
CDR3aa: CASSPGWGNEQYF

d_gene: -
v_gene: TRBV6-5
j_gene: TRBJ1-2
abundance: few
CDR3aa: CASSYSGVAGIYGYTF

d_gene: -
v_gene: TRBV20-1
j_gene: TRBJ2-3
abundance: many
CDR3aa: CSARRQPGTDTQYF

d_gene: TRBD2
v_gene: TRBV7-7
j_gene: TRBJ2-1
abundance: -
CDR3aa: CASSLSSGIKYNEQFF

d_gene: -
v_gene: TRBV18
j_gene: TRBJ2-7
abundance: -
CDR3aa: CASSPIVQTQRLAEQYF

d_gene: -
v_gene: TRBV30
j_gene: TRBJ1-1
abundance: -
CDR3aa: CAWSVLGLTEAFF

d_gene: -
v_gene: TRBV12-3/TRBV12-4
j_gene: TRBJ1-1
abundance: few
CDR3aa: CATTAGVNTEAFF

d_gene: -
v_gene: TRBV5-6
j_gene: TRBJ1-4
abundance: once
CDR3aa: CASSYLRPGFRVVGKLFF

d_gene: -
v_gene: TRBV24-1
j_gene: TRBJ2-2
abundance: -
CDR3aa: CATSDLGRTNTGELFF

d_gene: TRBD2
v_gene: TRBV20-1
j_gene: TRBJ2-1
abundance: few
CDR3aa: CSARDLGLAGEAGRIF

d_gene: TRBD1
v_gene: TRBV15
j_gene: TRBJ1-2
abundance: -
CDR3aa: CATSPDRGNYGYTF

d_gene: -
v_gene: TRBV21-1
j_gene: TRBJ2-1
abundance: -
CDR3aa: CASRTSGIDEQFF

d_gene: -
v_gene: TRBV29-1
j_gene: TRBJ2-1
abundance: few
CDR3aa: CSVWGQSYNEQFF

d_gene: TRBD2
v_gene: TRBV5-4
j_gene: TRBJ2-7
abundance: few
CDR3aa: CASSPGTSGRSYEQYF

d_gene: -
v_gene: TRBV9
j_gene: TRBJ1-2
abundance: once
CDR3aa: CASREGHEVNYGYTF

d_gene: -
v_gene: TRBV20-1
j_gene: TRBJ2-1
abundance: few
CDR3aa: CSARGGSSYNEQFF

d_gene: -
v_gene: TRBV9
j_gene: TRBJ2-3
abundance: few
CDR3aa: CASSPHPPLATNTDTQYF

d_gene: -
v_gene: TRBV5-5
j_gene: TRBJ1-3
abundance: few
CDR3aa: CASSSRLNSGNTIYF

d_gene: TRBD1
v_gene: TRBV19
j_gene: TRBJ2-2
abundance: many
CDR3aa: CASTNQGVVSGELFF

d_gene: TRBD2
v_gene: TRBV7-8
j_gene: TRBJ2-3
abundance: few
CDR3aa: CASSRPSSGRGDTQYF

d_gene: TRBD1
v_gene: TRBV9
j_gene: TRBJ2-3
abundance: many
CDR3aa: CASSAGLGQGASDTQYF

d_gene: TRBD2
v_gene: TRBV29-1
j_gene: TRBJ2-1
abundance: -
CDR3aa: CSAARGGAGNEQFF

d_gene: -
v_gene: TRBV12-3/TRBV12-4
j_gene: TRBJ1-5
abundance: -
CDR3aa: CASSNLGGNQPQHF

d_gene: TRBD1
v_gene: TRBV7-3
j_gene: TRBJ2-3
abundance: many
CDR3aa: CASSGDSQTDTQYF

d_gene: -
v_gene: TRBV7-3
j_gene: TRBJ2-3
abundance: -
CDR3aa: CASSPGLVGRDTQYF

d_gene: TRBD2
v_gene: TRBV19
j_gene: TRBJ2-1
abundance: few
CDR3aa: CASSIRLAHEQFF

d_gene: TRBD1
v_gene: TRBV18
j_gene: TRBJ2-7
abundance: few
CDR3aa: CASSPGTGDTYEQYF

d_gene: -
v_gene: TRBV20-1
j_gene: TRBJ2-6
abundance: -
CDR3aa: CSGLGSSGANVLTF

d_gene: -
v_gene: TRBV6-2/TRBV6-3
j_gene: TRBJ2-3
abundance: few
CDR3aa: CASSQTQVGDTQYF

d_gene: -
v_gene: TRBV14
j_gene: TRBJ1-2
abundance: -
CDR3aa: CASSPFRGGYGYTF

d_gene: -
v_gene: TRBV12-3/TRBV12-4
j_gene: TRBJ2-7
abundance: few
CDR3aa: CASSATGISSYEQYF